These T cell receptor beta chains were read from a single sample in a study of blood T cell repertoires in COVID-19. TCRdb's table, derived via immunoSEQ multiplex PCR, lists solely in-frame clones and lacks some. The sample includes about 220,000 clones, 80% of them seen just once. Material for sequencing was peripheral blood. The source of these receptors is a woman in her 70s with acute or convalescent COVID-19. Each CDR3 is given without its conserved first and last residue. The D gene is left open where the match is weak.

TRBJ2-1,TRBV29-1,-,SVVGGGQHNEQF
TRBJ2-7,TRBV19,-,ASSIGPGQSYEQY
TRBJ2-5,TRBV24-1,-,ATSDGQPRETQY
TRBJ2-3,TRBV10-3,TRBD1,AISETNSGTGRLDTQY
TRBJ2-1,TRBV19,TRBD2,ASSTRLAGASSYNEQF
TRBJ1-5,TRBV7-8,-,ASSPRDQPQH
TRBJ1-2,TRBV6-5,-,ASAGRGYGYT
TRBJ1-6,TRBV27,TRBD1,ASTQDRGGSPLH
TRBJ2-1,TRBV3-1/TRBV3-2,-,ASSQALASYNEQF
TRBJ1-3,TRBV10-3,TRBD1,AISAHFPGQSSGNTIY
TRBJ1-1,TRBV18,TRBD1,ASSGPGQGQAF
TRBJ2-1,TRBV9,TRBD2,ASTRREGYNEQF
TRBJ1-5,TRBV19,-,ASKPLERGDQPQH
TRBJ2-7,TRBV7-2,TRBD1,ASSPSGQGINEQY
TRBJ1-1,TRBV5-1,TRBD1,ASSTGQLQAEAF
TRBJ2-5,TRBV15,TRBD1,ATSTTDRDPQY
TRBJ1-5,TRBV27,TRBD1,ASSKTGEVRDNQPQH
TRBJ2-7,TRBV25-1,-,ASSEARTRSYEQY
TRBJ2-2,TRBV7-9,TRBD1,ASSLYRGTVNTGELF
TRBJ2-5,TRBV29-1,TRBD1,SVDGGQGVGETQY
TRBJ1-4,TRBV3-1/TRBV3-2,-,ASSQETGGGKLF
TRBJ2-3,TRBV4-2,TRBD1,ASSSPGTGVGAGTDTQY
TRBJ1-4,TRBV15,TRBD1,ATRSQGATNEKLF
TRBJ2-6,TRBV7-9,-,ASSLSSGANVLT
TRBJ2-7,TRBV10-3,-,AISESGSSYEQY
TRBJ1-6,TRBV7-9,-,ASSLGGGRSNSPLH
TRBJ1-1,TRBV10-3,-,AISLDTFRAF
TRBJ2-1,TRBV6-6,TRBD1,ASSYSGGAYNEQF
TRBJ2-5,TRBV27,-,ASSSVLGRQETQY
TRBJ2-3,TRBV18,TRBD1,ASSPPEPGGNTQY
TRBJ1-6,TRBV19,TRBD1,ASSSRRGQALLINSPLH
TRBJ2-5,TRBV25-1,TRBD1,ASTLGTGDQETQY
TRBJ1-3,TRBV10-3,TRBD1,AISGGQGARGNTIY
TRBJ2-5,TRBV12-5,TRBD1,ASGRDSQETQY
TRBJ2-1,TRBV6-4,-,ASSPSGEPYNEQF
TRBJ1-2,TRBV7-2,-,ASSPSQTVGYT
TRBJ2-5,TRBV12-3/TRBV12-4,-,ASSSGEETQY
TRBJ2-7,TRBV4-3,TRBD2,ASSQALPCIKLARLQGYEQY
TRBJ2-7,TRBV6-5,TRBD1,ASSRDRGYEQY
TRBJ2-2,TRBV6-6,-,ASSSLRQSTGELF
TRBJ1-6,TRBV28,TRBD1,ASSSGQARSPLH
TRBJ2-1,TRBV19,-,ASSIDGDYFYEQF
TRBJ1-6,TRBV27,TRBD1,ASSQEGQTGSPLH
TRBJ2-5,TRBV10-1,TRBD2,ASSGTSGGRETQY
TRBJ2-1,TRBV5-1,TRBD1,ASDETGQFYNEQF
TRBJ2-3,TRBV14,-,ASSPSVGG
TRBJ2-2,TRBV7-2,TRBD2,ASSSMQGGTGELF
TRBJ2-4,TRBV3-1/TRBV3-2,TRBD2,ASSPSGGTLQY
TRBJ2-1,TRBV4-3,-,ASSQARLLYNEQF
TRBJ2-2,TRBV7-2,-,ASSSLYNTGELF
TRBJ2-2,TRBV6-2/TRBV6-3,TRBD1,ASSWGQGAWTGELF
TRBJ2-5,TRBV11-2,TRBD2,ASSPAGVTQY
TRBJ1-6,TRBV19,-,ASSIADSSYNSPLH
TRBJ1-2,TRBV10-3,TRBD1,AISDRQGWGGYT
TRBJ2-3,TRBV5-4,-,ASSLVGGWTDTQY